The clone carrying this T cell receptor beta chain was found a few times. One heparinised draw, averaging about 0.11 L, was taken per donor. Post-sort purity exceeded 95% for all sorted populations. This sample was taken from a study of beta chain features in type 1 diabetes. Across the study: Healthy donors and patients had similar age, gender and cell yields.

Expressed TCRB transcripts were sequenced because the isolated RNA had all been reverse transcribed beforehand. The table came from immunoSEQ multiplex PCR; TCRdb's copy has only in-frame clones and leaves some out. The sample holds under 250,000 clones, about a tenth seen once. The CDR3 totals 13 residues. Germline loops: CDR1 SGHTA, CDR2 FQGNSA. Trimming removed 5 bases at V and 7 bases at J, with 14 bases between. Specimen: central memory CD4+ T cells from blood. The chain combines TRBV7-2 with TRBJ2-5, with no clear D. The receptor was derived from a man between 18 and 29 years old in good health. The CDR3 coding sequence is TGTGCCAGCAGCCATGACCCTACGGGGACCCAGTACTTC. Its translation is CASSHDPTGTQYF. Filled out from reference TRBV7-2 and TRBJ2-5, the complete variable domain reads GAGVSQSPSNKVTEKGKDVELRCDPISGHTALYWYRQSLGQGLEFLIYFQGNSAPDKSGLPSDRFSAERTGGSVSTLTIQRTQQEDSAVYLCASSHDPTGTQYFGPGTRLLVL.